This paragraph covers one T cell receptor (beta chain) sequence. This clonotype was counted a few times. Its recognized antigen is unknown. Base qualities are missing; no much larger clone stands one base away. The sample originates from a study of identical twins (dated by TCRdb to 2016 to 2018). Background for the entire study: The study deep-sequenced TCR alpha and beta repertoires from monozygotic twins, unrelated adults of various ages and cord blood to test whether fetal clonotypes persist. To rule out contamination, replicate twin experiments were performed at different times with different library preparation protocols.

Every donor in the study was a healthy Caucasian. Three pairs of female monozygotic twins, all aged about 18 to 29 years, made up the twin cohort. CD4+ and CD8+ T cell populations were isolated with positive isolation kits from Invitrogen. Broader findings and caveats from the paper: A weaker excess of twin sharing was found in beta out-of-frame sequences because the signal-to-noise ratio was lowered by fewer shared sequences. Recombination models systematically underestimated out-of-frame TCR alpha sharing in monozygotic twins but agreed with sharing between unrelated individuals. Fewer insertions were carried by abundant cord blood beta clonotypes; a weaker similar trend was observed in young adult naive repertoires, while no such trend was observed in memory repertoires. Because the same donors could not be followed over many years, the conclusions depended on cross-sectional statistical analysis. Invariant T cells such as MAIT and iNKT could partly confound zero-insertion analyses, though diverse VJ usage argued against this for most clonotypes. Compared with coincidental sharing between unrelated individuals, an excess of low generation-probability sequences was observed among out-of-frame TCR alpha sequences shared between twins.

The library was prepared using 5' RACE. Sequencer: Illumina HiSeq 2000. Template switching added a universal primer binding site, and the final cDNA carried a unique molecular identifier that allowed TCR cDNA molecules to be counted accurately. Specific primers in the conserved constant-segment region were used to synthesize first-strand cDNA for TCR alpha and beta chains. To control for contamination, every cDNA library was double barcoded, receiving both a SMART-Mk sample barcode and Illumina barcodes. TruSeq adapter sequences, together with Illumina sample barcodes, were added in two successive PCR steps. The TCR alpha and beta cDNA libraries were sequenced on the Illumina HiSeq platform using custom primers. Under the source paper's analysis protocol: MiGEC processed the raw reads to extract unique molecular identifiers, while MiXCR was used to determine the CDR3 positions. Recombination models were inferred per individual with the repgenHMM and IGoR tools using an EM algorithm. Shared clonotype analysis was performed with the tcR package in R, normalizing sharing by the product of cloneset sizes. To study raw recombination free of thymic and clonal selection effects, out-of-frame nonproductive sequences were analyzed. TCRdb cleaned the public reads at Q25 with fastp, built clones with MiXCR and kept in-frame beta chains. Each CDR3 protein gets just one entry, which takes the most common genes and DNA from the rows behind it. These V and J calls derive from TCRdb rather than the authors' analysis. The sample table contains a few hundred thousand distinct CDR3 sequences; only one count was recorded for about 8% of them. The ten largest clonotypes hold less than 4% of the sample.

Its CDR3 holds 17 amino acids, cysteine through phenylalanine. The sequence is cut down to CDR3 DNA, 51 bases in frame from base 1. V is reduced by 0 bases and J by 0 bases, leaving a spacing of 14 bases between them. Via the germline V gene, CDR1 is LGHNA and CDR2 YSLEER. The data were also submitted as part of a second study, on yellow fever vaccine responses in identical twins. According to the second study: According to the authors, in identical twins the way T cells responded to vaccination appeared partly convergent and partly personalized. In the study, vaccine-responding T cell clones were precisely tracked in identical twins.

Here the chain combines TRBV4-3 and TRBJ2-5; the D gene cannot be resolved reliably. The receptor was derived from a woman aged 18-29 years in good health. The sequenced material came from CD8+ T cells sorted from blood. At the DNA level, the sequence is TGCGCCAGCAGCCAAGATCTAAACTTGCCGTACCAAGAGACCCAGTACTTC. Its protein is CASSQDLNLPYQETQYF.